This T cell receptor beta chain was recovered during a study of brain T cells in children with intractable seizures. Sequenced by immunoSEQ multiplex PCR; TCRdb stores in-frame clones only, minus some. The sample lists approximately 110,000 clones; roughly 92% were seen once. This clone was observed a single time. Sequenced here: peripheral blood, sampled at surgery. The receptor's source is a boy in the first two years of life with hemimegalencephaly and intractable seizures.

DNA for the CDR3: TGTGCCAGCCGGGCCTCGCGGGGCTACACCTTC. Translation: CASRASRGYTF. The V gene is TRBV19, the J gene TRBJ1-2; D gene unclear. There are 11 residues in the CDR3. Germline CDR1 is LNHDA and CDR2 is SQIVND (reference sequence). V was trimmed by 9 bases and J by 8 bases, leaving 13 bases between them.